Sequencing of this T cell receptor (beta chain) was carried out in a study of T cells expressing NK-cell markers (dated by TCRdb to 2018 to 2021). With respect to the entire study: In sorted CD3+CD56+NKG2C+, CD3+CD56+NKG2C- and CD3+CD56-NKG2C+ T-cell subsets from several donors, TCR beta-chain repertoires were profiled. All eight donors whose samples were sequenced were randomly selected healthy volunteers, three of them men and five women. Illumina HiSeq 2000/2500, MiSeq or NextSeq was used to sequence libraries as 2 x 150 bp reads. Seven of the eight sequenced donors were HCMV-seropositive and one was HCMV-seronegative. What the work shows at the level of the full study, not this receptor alone: Whether the expanded NKG2C-expressing T cell clones were specific for HCMV antigens remained unclear. Those dominant clonotypes were again the most abundant among CD3+CD56-NKG2C+ cells in a few donors, at roughly 25-65%. In six or seven donors, the dominant CD3+CD56+NKG2C+ clonotypes ranked among the top 10 CD8+ clonotypes, making up roughly 1.0-7.0% of CD8+ T cells.

The germline V gene (reference sequence) sets CDR1 to LGHDT and CDR2 to YNNKEL. The CDR3 holds 14 amino acids from the cysteine to the phenylalanine. Only the protein is on record. To determine HCMV serostatus, a commercial ELISA kit was used to detect HCMV-specific IgG in serum. Peripheral blood mononuclear cells were isolated from blood by Ficoll density gradient centrifugation. As regards this clonotype: This receptor's antigen is unknown.

Reads for this sample came from an Illumina HiSeq 2000. 5'RACE template switching, by which a universal primer site and unique molecular identifiers were added, was used to make TCR beta cDNA libraries. Synthesis of cDNA was primed from the TCR beta constant segment and was followed by two consecutive PCR amplification steps. The paper's processing steps were these. Reads were demultiplexed and grouped by UMI with MIGEC, and clonotypes were assembled and quantified with MiTCR. Only TCR cDNA sequences supported by at least two reads were kept to exclude erroneous sequences. The tcR package was used for downstream repertoire analysis, and clonotypes were matched between fractions using CDR3 nucleotide sequence together with V segment. VDJmatch was used to annotate antigen specificity against VDJdb, with one amino acid substitution in CDR3 permitted. TCRdb reprocessed the reads and provides one entry for every CDR3 protein sequence; no DNA is given. Here the V and J calls rest on TCRdb's processing, not on the authors' analysis. The table for this sample shows about 390,000 distinct CDR3 sequences. The top ten clones comprise about 11% of the sample.

Specimen: blood T cells: a sorted CD56 or NKG2C T cell subset, CD4+ or CD8+ T cells, or bulk PBMC T cells (not recorded which). The TCR originated in a woman aged 45-65 years in good health. Donor details come from another sample of the same person, matched by shared clones. The chain is assembled from TRBV3-1 and TRBJ1-2. The CDR3 in this case is CASSQDPGGDGYTF.